Each of the 23 T cell receptor beta chains below was sequenced from the same sample in a study of CD8+CD57+ T cells in acquired aplastic anemia. Whoever was chosen for sequencing had shown CD8+CD57+ cell expansion by flow cytometry. The TCR beta profiling, which covered VDJ combination and CDR3 sequence, was carried out using genomic DNA as the template. TCRdb itself ran the reads through MiXCR, one entry per CDR3 protein. The sample carries just over 450,000 distinct CDR3 sequences, less than 35% recorded once. Input material: sorted CD4+, CD8+, or CD8+CD57+ T cells (not recorded which) from PBMCs. The receptors shown here come from a human donor with aplastic anemia.

This clonotype was observed at least ten times. This chain links TRBV29-1 with TRBJ1-3, with 7 bases aligning to TRBD1. The V gene's germline CDR1 is SQVTM and CDR2 ANQGSEA. Trimming removed 3 bases from V and 4 bases from J; junction bases left unmatched: 12. The CDR3 contains 16 residues. The CDR3 is CSVDSTGDSTGNTIYF. The CDR3 DNA reads TGCAGCGTTGACAGTACAGGGGATAGCACCGGAAACACCATATATTTT.

The chain uses TRBV2 and TRBJ1-2; a weak D match, TRBD1 (6 bases). V lost 4 bases, J lost 4 bases, and 13 bases lay in between. CDR1 and CDR2 (germline): SNHLY, FYNNEI. CDR3 length equals 14 residues. CDR3 nucleotide sequence: TGTGCCAGCAGTGCTAGACAGGTCGGCTATGGCTACACCTTC. Encoded protein: CASSARQVGYGYTF.

This clonotype occurred a few times. The chain carries TRBV3-1 and TRBJ1-3; D ambiguous. Germline CDR1 reads LGHDT; CDR2 reads YNNKEL (reference sequence). The CDR3 loop spans 13 amino acids. The V and J ends lost 3 bases and 10 bases respectively, with 13 bases between them. The CDR3 DNA sequence: TGTGCCAGCAGCCATATTGTGGATGGGACCATATATTTT. As protein: CASSHIVDGTIYF.

Concerning this clonotype itself: Just one base apart from a much larger clone, this may be a read error. This chain's CDR3 is CASSIHNGRPYEGYAF. CDR3 in DNA: TGTGCCAGTAGTATCCACAATGGCAGGCCCTACGAGGGCTACGCCTTC. The chain carries TRBV19 and TRBJ1-2; D uncertain. The CDR3 runs to 16 residues. Germline assignment: CDR1 LNHDA and CDR2 SQIVND (reference sequence).

Ten or more counts support this clonotype. V is TRBV10-3 and J is TRBJ1-4, with a possible D match to TRBD1 (5 bases). The CDR3 consists of 15 residues. Trimming left V 3 bases short and J 8 bases short, with 16 bases between. The germline V gene has CDR1 ENHRY and CDR2 SYGVKD. The CDR3 DNA sequence: TGTGCCATCAGTGAATACCGGGGGGGTGGGGAAAAACTGTTTTTT. This encodes CAISEYRGGGEKLFF.

There are a few counts of this clonotype. This sequence joins TRBV5-1 and TRBJ1-5; weak D call: TRBD1 (5 bases). There are 15 residues in the CDR3. The germline V gene encodes CDR1 SGHRS and CDR2 YFSETQ. V was trimmed by 0 bases and J by 3 bases, leaving 10 bases between them. As DNA, the CDR3 is TGCGCCAGCAGCTTGGTTGGGGACCCCAATCAGCCCCAGCATTTT. Residues: CASSLVGDPNQPQHF.

The V and J genes are TRBV19 and TRBJ1-6; 7 bases fit TRBD1. This CDR3 contains 14 residues. Germline V gene data show CDR1 as LNHDA and CDR2 as SQIVND (reference sequence). V dropped 4 bases and J dropped 7; count of bases not matched to a gene: 4. The CDR3 protein is CASSTGTENSPLHF. CDR3 coding DNA: TGTGCCAGTAGTACCGGGACAGAAAATTCACCCCTCCACTTT.

This clonotype has at least ten counts. The chain is built from TRBV6-5 and TRBJ1-4; no reliable D call. The CDR3 length is 11 residues. Looked up from germline, CDR1 is MNHEY and CDR2 is SVGAGI. The ends were cut back, 2 bases at V and 12 bases at J, with 7 bases in the middle. CDR3 residues: CASSYGVELFF. For the CDR3, the DNA is TGTGCCAGCAGTTACGGTGTGGAACTGTTTTTT.

The rearrangement uses TRBV6-2 or TRBV6-3 and TRBJ1-2; D is undetermined. V was pared by 0 bases and J by 4 bases, with 9 bases between. CDR1 MNHEY and CDR2 SVGEGT come from the germline V gene. The CDR3 length is 14 residues. The CDR3 DNA reads as TGTGCCAGCAGTTACTCGTCTAAAACCTATGGCTACACCTTC. Its protein product is CASSYSSKTYGYTF.

V gene TRBV7-9 combines with J gene TRBJ1-4; D gene ambiguous. Germline CDR1 and CDR2: SEHNR and FQNEAQ (reference sequence). Trimming took 5 bases from V and 4 from J, leaving 11 bases between them. This CDR3 has 14 amino acids. CDR3 sequence: CASSLGAFNEKLFF. CDR3 DNA: TGTGCCAGCAGCCTAGGCGCTTTTAATGAAAAACTGTTTTTT.

In its sample, this clonotype was seen many times. The chain recombines TRBV19 with TRBJ1-3; D gene ambiguous. The CDR3 sequence is 12 residues long. Looked up from germline, CDR1 is LNHDA and CDR2 is SQIVND (reference sequence). Deletions cut 7 bases from V and 11 bases from J, with 15 bases between. CDR3 bases: TGTGCCAGTACCGGACGTAGCGGCGCCATATATTTT. Amino acid sequence: CASTGRSGAIYF.

This clonotype was counted between two and nine times. The chain employs TRBV7-2 and TRBJ2-2; D is unresolved. CDR1 is SGHTA, CDR2 FQGNSA, per germline. V gave up 7 bases and J gave up 6 bases, with 15 bases separating them. The CDR3 spans 14 residues. CDR3 DNA: TGTGCCAGCATTCTTGTGAGAGTGTCCGGGGAGCTGTTTTTT. It yields the protein CASILVRVSGELFF.

This clonotype was detected ten times or more. The V and J genes are TRBV20-1 and TRBJ2-7, with TRBD2 identical over 15 bases. The CDR3 runs 15 residues. CDR1 and CDR2 from the germline V gene are DFQATT and SNEGSKA (reference sequence). The V gene end was trimmed by 6 bases and the J gene end by 3 bases; junction bases not matched to a gene: 6. CDR3 protein: CSARAGLAGGYEQYF. CDR3 nucleotides: TGCAGTGCGCGAGCGGGACTAGCGGGGGGCTACGAGCAGTACTTC.

This clonotype was detected many times. This chain joins TRBV19 and TRBJ2-1, with D hard to call. CDR1 and CDR2 from the germline V gene are LNHDA and SQIVND (reference sequence). CDR3 size: 15 residues. V dropped 7 bases and J dropped 10 bases, with 23 bases sitting between them. This CDR3 is CASTKHAGPLQEQFF. CDR3 in DNA: TGTGCCAGTACCAAACATGCAGGTCCACTCCAGGAGCAGTTCTTC.

This chain uses TRBV7-6 with TRBJ2-7; 8 nucleotides line up with TRBD1. CDR3 length equals 14 residues. J was trimmed by 4 bases and V by 6 bases; bases with no gene match: 8. Looked up from germline, CDR1 is SGHVS and CDR2 is FNYEAQ. For the CDR3, the DNA is TGTGCCAGCAGAGCCGGGACAGGTTTTTACGAGCAGTACTTC. Amino acids: CASRAGTGFYEQYF.

The chain is built from TRBV2 and TRBJ1-6, with TRBD1 matching 11 bases. Germline values: CDR1 SNHLY, CDR2 FYNNEI. This CDR3 is 19 amino acids long. V lost 6 bases and J lost 0; bases outside the gene matches: 10. CDR3 sequence (DNA): TGTGCCAGCAGCGCCCGGGACAGGGGGTCAAGCTCCTATAATTCACCCCTCCACTTT. This encodes CASSARDRGSSSYNSPLHF.

The V and J genes are TRBV29-1 and TRBJ2-1; D is ambiguous. This CDR3 contains 12 residues. V lost 6 bases and J 5 bases, leaving 11 bases between the germline ends. Per germline, CDR1 SQVTM and CDR2 ANQGSEA. The CDR3 DNA is TGCAGCGTAGTAGGGATCAACAATGAGCAGTTCTTC. Encoded protein: CSVVGINNEQFF.

The chain is built from TRBV6-1 and TRBJ1-1; possible D gene TRBD1, 5 bases. The CDR3 covers 14 residues. Trimming stripped 7 bases from V and 8 bases from J, with 20 bases between. CDR1 is MNHNS and CDR2 is SASEGT in the germline V gene. The CDR3 bases are TGTGCCAGCACCCCAGAGGGGCTACTCGGAGAAGCTTTCTTT. This translates into CASTPEGLLGEAFF.

This clonotype was counted between two and nine times. The chain recombines TRBV3-1 with TRBJ1-6; the match to TRBD1 covers 9 bases. The V and J ends lost 1 base and 10 bases, in that order; junction bases with no gene match: 2. This CDR3 region has 14 residues. Germline V CDR1 and CDR2: LGHDT, YNNKEL (reference sequence). Written as DNA, the CDR3 is TGTGCCAGCAGCCAAGGGGACAGGGAGTCACCCCTCCACTTT. This codes for CASSQGDRESPLHF.

Ten or more counts support this clonotype. The rearrangement links TRBV9 to TRBJ1-3; D call uncertain. Trimming stripped 0 bases from V and 4 bases from J, with 5 bases between. This CDR3 is built from 13 residues. The germline V gene encodes CDR1 SGDLS and CDR2 YYNGEE. CDR3 nucleotides: TGTGCCAGCAGCGTAGAGATAGGAAACACCATATATTTT. Translation gives CASSVEIGNTIYF.

This clonotype has only a few counts. The chain couples TRBV20-1 to TRBJ2-5; 7 bases are a match to TRBD1. After removal of 5 bases from V and 5 bases from J, the junction contained 17 bases not matched to a gene. The germline gives CDR1 DFQATT, CDR2 SNEGSKA (reference sequence). The CDR3 runs to 16 residues. This CDR3 reads CSALGDRVKVGETQYF. DNA for the CDR3: TGCAGTGCTCTAGGAGACAGGGTGAAGGTGGGGGAGACCCAGTACTTC.

This clonotype came up many times. The chain is built from TRBV20-1 and TRBJ1-6; 7 bases are a match to TRBD1. CDR3 length: 15 amino acids. The germline V gene encodes CDR1 DFQATT and CDR2 SNEGSKA (reference sequence). The junction had 7 bases not matched to a gene; V was cut back by 3 bases and J by 5 bases. CDR3 protein: CSARVTGENNSPLHF. CDR3 nucleotides: TGCAGTGCTAGGGTAACAGGGGAGAATAATTCACCCCTCCACTTT.

This clonotype occurred a few times. This sequence joins TRBV28 and TRBJ1-6; TRBD1 is a possible D gene (5 bases). Trimming pared 4 bases from V and 10 bases from J, leaving 14 bases between. Germline CDR1 is MDHEN and CDR2 is SYDVKM. The CDR3 is made up of 14 amino acids. CDR3 DNA: TGTGCCAGCAGTTCGACAGCAGATCGGTCACCCCTCCACTTT. It translates to CASSSTADRSPLHF. Complete variable domain (other parts from reference TRBV28 and TRBJ1-6): DVKVTQSSRYLVKRTGEKVFLECVQDMDHENMFWYRQDPGLGLRLIYFSYDVKMKEKGDIPEGYSVSREKKERFSLILESASTNQTSMYLCASSSTADRSPLHFGNGTRLTVT.